The 14 T cell receptor beta chains listed next were all sequenced from one sample in a study of blood T cells in healthy people across ages. The second PCR ran roughly 7 to 12 cycles with a sample-barcoded 5' primer and J-beta primers. MiXCR was run by TCRdb on the 5' RACE reads, yielding one entry per CDR3 protein. The table lists roughly 1,300,000 distinct CDR3 sequences, approximately 63% of them singletons. Sequencing was carried out using blood. The receptor source for this set is a man between 18 and 29 years old in good health.

The chain combines TRBV27 with TRBJ2-3; 7 bases agree with TRBD2. J lost 6 bases, V lost 4 bases, and 16 bases had no gene match. The CDR3 length is 17 residues. Germline CDR1 MNHEY, CDR2 SMNVEV (reference sequence). The DNA of the CDR3 is TGTGCCAGCAGTTCTCCACTGGCGGGGGTTGCTATTGATACGCAGTATTTT. Its protein product is CASSSPLAGVAIDTQYF.

The rearrangement links TRBV2 to TRBJ2-7; TRBD2 might be the D (5 bases). V lost 1 base and J lost 2, with 12 bases in between. Germline V gene lookup returns CDR1 SNHLY and CDR2 FYNNEI. CDR3 length: 15 amino acids. CDR3 loop: CASSEGGNAAYEQYF. The CDR3 DNA sequence: TGTGCCAGCAGTGAAGGAGGGAACGCGGCCTACGAGCAGTACTTC. The full variable domain, completed using reference TRBV2 and TRBJ2-7, is EPEVTQTPSHQVTQMGQEVILRCVPISNHLYFYWYRQILGQKVEFLVSFYNNEISEKSEIFDDQFSVERPDGSNFTLKIRSTKLEDSAMYFCASSEGGNAAYEQYFGPGTRLTVT.

This clonotype showed up just a few times. The chain employs TRBV4-3 and TRBJ2-7; D not resolved. Per the germline V gene, CDR1 is LGHNA and CDR2 is YSLEER. The CDR3 is 12 amino acids. The ends were cut back, 1 base at V and 11 bases at J, with 12 bases in the middle. CDR3 amino acids: CASSQAARWEYF. CDR3 in DNA: TGCGCCAGCAGCCAAGCTGCTAGATGGGAGTACTTC.

The CDR3 loop reads CASSTLRGSNEQFF. CDR3 nucleotides: TGTGCCAGCAGCACCCTAAGGGGTTCCAATGAGCAGTTCTTC. The rearrangement uses TRBV2 and TRBJ2-1; perhaps TRBD1 as D (5 bases). The CDR3 consists of 14 residues. Trimming cost V 6 bases and J 6 bases, with 15 bases left between them. Germline CDR1 reads SNHLY; CDR2 reads FYNNEI. Full variable domain (remainder filled in from reference TRBV2 and TRBJ2-1): EPEVTQTPSHQVTQMGQEVILRCVPISNHLYFYWYRQILGQKVEFLVSFYNNEISEKSEIFDDQFSVERPDGSNFTLKIRSTKLEDSAMYFCASSTLRGSNEQFFGPGTRLTVL.

There are a few counts of this clonotype. The chain carries TRBV7-9 and TRBJ2-7; D is unclear. There are 14 residues in the CDR3. Looked up from germline, CDR1 is SEHNR and CDR2 is FQNEAQ (reference sequence). The V and J ends lost 6 bases and 5 bases respectively, with 17 bases between them. Written as DNA, the CDR3 is TGTGCCAGCAGTCCCCGGGTCTCCCTAGACGAGCAGTACTTC. Its protein is CASSPRVSLDEQYF. Using reference TRBV7-9 and TRBJ2-7 for the parts outside the CDR3, the full variable domain is DTGVSQNPRHKITKRGQNVTFRCDPISEHNRLYWYRQTLGQGPEFLTYFQNEAQLEKSRLLSDRFSAERPKGSFSTLEIQRTEQGDSAMYLCASSPRVSLDEQYFGPGTRLTVT.

V and J are TRBV6-5 and TRBJ2-5; D is uncertain. Trimming took off 3 bases at V and 5 bases at J, with 13 bases between the two ends. The CDR3 contains 14 residues. Germline CDR1 and CDR2: MNHEY and SVGAGI. In DNA, the CDR3 is TGTGCCAGCAGTTATGGCGCGGCTGCGGAGACCCAGTACTTC. It specifies CASSYGAAAETQYF.

In its sample, this clonotype was seen a few times. V is TRBV5-1 and J is TRBJ2-3; possibly TRBD1 for D (5 bases). The CDR3 is made up of 16 amino acids. In germline, CDR1 is SGHRS, CDR2 YFSETQ. Trimming pared 0 bases from V and 4 bases from J, leaving 15 bases between. DNA for the CDR3: TGCGCCAGCAGCTTGGGGCAGACAGTAAACGCAGATACGCAGTATTTT. Its translation: CASSLGQTVNADTQYF.

This chain connects TRBV4-3 to TRBJ1-2; D not resolved. Germline V CDR1 and CDR2: LGHNA, YSLEER. Trimming shortened V by 0 bases and J by 5 bases, and 13 bases separated the two germline ends. This CDR3 contains 15 residues. As DNA, the CDR3 is TGCGCCAGCAGCCAAGATACCCATCCTAGTTATGGCTACACCTTC. Amino acid sequence: CASSQDTHPSYGYTF.

This clonotype was found a few times. V gene TRBV29-1 combines with J gene TRBJ2-7, with D unclear. V was pared by 5 bases and J by 1 base, with 6 bases between. Germline CDR1 reads SQVTM; CDR2 reads ANQGSEA. This CDR3 comprises 11 residues. The CDR3 sequence: CSVTASYEQYF. The CDR3 bases are TGCAGCGTTACAGCGTCCTACGAGCAGTACTTC.

V usage is TRBV20-1 and J usage is TRBJ2-5; weak D call: TRBD2 (6 bases). Trimming pared 6 bases from V and 5 bases from J, leaving 16 bases between. Germline CDR1 DFQATT, CDR2 SNEGSKA (reference sequence). The CDR3 loop spans 13 amino acids. CDR3 loop: CSAAGLGLETQYF. CDR3 coding DNA: TGCAGTGCGGCAGGACTGGGACTGGAGACCCAGTACTTC.

This clonotype has just a few counts. V and J are TRBV20-1 and TRBJ2-1; no clear D. This CDR3 contains 13 residues. The V gene's germline CDR1 is DFQATT and CDR2 SNEGSKA (reference sequence). The germline V and J ends were trimmed by 1 base and 0 bases, with 4 bases remaining between them. The DNA of the CDR3 is TGCAGTGCTAGAGCCTTCTCCTACAATGAGCAGTTCTTC. The encoded protein is CSARAFSYNEQFF.

The J gene is TRBJ2-1, the V gene TRBV2; D unresolved. V lost 2 bases and J lost 4, with 15 bases in between. Germline loops: CDR1 SNHLY, CDR2 FYNNEI. CDR3 length: 16 residues. Written as DNA, the CDR3 is TGTGCCAGCAGTGAATCCCGGGTTGGGCAGTACAATGAGCAGTTCTTC. It specifies CASSESRVGQYNEQFF. Using reference TRBV2 and TRBJ2-1 for the parts outside the CDR3, the full variable domain is EPEVTQTPSHQVTQMGQEVILRCVPISNHLYFYWYRQILGQKVEFLVSFYNNEISEKSEIFDDQFSVERPDGSNFTLKIRSTKLEDSAMYFCASSESRVGQYNEQFFGPGTRLTVL.

This clonotype appeared a few times. The chain uses TRBV9 and TRBJ2-7; D assignment may be TRBD1 or TRBD2 (5 bases each). Trimming removed 3 bases at V and 3 bases at J, with 13 bases between. Germline-derived CDR1 and CDR2 are SGDLS and YYNGEE. The CDR3 loop spans 14 amino acids. This CDR3 is CASSGGTDFYEQYF. As DNA, the CDR3 is TGTGCCAGCAGCGGGGGGACGGACTTCTACGAGCAGTACTTC.

This clonotype was observed a few times. The chain combines TRBV20-1 with TRBJ2-1, with 16 bases matching TRBD2. The V segment lost 0 bases and the J segment 2 bases; nucleotides outside the gene matches: 1. This CDR3 region has 17 residues. Germline CDR1 DFQATT, CDR2 SNEGSKA (reference sequence). CDR3 nucleotide sequence: TGCAGTGCTAGAGACGGGACTAGCGGGAGGGCCTACAATGAGCAGTTCTTC. Protein: CSARDGTSGRAYNEQFF.